This TCR beta chain originates from a study of blood T cell repertoires in COVID-19. Study at large: T cells, B-cell-depleted T cells, or PBMCs provided the cDNA or gDNA that served as material.

Trimming removed 1 base from V and 1 base from J; junction bases left unmatched: 4. The CDR3 runs to 15 residues. From germline, CDR1 is LGHDT and CDR2 YNNKEL (reference sequence). Study processing details: Amplification with reference gene primers provided the estimates of nucleated cell counts. Method: immunoSEQ multiplex PCR; TCRdb's copy keeps in-frame clones and lacks some. The D gene and trimming were derived from the DNA, and the V and J assignments and clone size from that table. The data contain about 170,000 clones, 80% to 90% of them singletons. On this clone: Additional DNA sequences in this sample encode the identical CDR3.

The specimen sequenced was peripheral blood. The source is a woman aged 80 or over with acute or convalescent COVID-19. The chain links TRBV3-1 (or the pseudogene TRBV3-2) to TRBJ2-7, with TRBD1 matching 7 bases. The CDR3 here is CASSQAAGGSYEQYF. Here the CDR3 DNA reads TGTGCCAGCAGCCAAGCGGCAGGGGGTTCCTACGAGCAGTACTTC.